This T cell receptor (beta chain) was documented in a study of blood T cell repertoires in COVID-19. Turning to the study itself: The United States, Italy and Spain supplied acute and convalescent COVID-19 samples. PBMCs, B-cell-depleted T cells, or T cells provided the cDNA or gDNA that made up the material.

In the authors' methods: Amplifying reference gene primers gave estimates of nucleated cell counts. Here immunoSEQ multiplex PCR was the method, and the copy in TCRdb shows in-frame clones only, minus some. V, J and clone size are taken as reported in that table, and D and trimming were inferred from the DNA itself. The sample lists about 330,000 clones, around 90% seen once, with under 6.5% in the top ten. The CDR3 consists of 14 residues. Trimming took off 4 bases at V and 4 bases at J, with 13 bases between the two ends. Germline V gene data show CDR1 as SGHNT and CDR2 as YENEEA. The clonotype comes from a man between 18 and 29 years old who had recovered from COVID-19. The sequenced sample was peripheral blood. This chain links TRBV11-3 with TRBJ1-1; perhaps TRBD1 as D (5 bases). The CDR3 is CASSSGGRGTEAFF. The CDR3, as DNA: TGTGCCAGCAGCTCGGGGGGAAGGGGCACTGAAGCTTTCTTT. The full variable domain, in which reference TRBV11-3 and TRBJ1-1 provide the parts outside the CDR3, is EAGVVQSPRYKIIEKKQPVAFWCNPISGHNTLYWYLQNLGQGPELLIRYENEEAVDDSQLPKDRFSAERLKGVDSTLKIQPAELGDSAVYLCASSSGGRGTEAFFGQGTRLTVV.